Listed below are T cell receptor beta chains from one sample, sequenced in a study of neurological immune-mediated disorders. TCRdb reprocessed the 5' RACE reads with MiXCR, giving one entry per CDR3 protein. The profile covers about 21,000 distinct CDR3 sequences, with roughly 15% appearing a single time and around 14% taken by the ten largest. The material sequenced was PBMCs. All receptors derive from a female donor with HTLV-1-associated myelopathy (HAM/TSP). Each CDR3 is given with its conserved first and last residue. D genes are given only for firm matches. Only some rows state a clone size, as once, few, many or a class for expanded clones.

clone size	J gene	D gene	V gene	CDR3 DNA	CDR3 protein
many	TRBJ1-2	.	TRBV7-9	TGTGCCAGCAGCTCTCTCGGAGGCTACACCTTC	CASSSLGGYTF
many	TRBJ2-1	TRBD2	TRBV7-2	TGTGCCAGCAGCTTCTACGGACTAGCGGGGGGGAAGAATGAGCAGTTCTTC	CASSFYGLAGGKNEQFF
many	TRBJ2-5	TRBD1	TRBV7-9	TGTGCCAGCAGCCCCGGGGACAGGGGGCGTGGAGAGACCCAGTACTTC	CASSPGDRGRGETQYF
many	TRBJ2-1	.	TRBV20-1	TGCAGTGCTAGAGATCCCAGGAGGAGAAATGAGCAGTTCTTC	CSARDPRRRNEQFF
many	TRBJ2-1	.	TRBV20-1	TGCAGTGCTAGATTTGGCGGCTACAATGAGCAGTTCTTC	CSARFGGYNEQFF
.	TRBJ2-1	TRBD2	TRBV7-9	TGTGCCAGCAGCTTAGGTCGGGAGGCCTACAATGAGCAGTTCTTC	CASSLGREAYNEQFF
many	TRBJ1-5	.	TRBV20-1	TGCAGTGCTAGAGCCCTGGGGGGATTGAATCAGCCCCAGCATTTT	CSARALGGLNQPQHF
.	TRBJ2-7	.	TRBV29-1	TGCGTTGAACAGGGTTCGGCCTACGAGCAGTACTTC	CVEQGSAYEQYF
many	TRBJ1-2	TRBD1	TRBV12-5	TGTGCTAGTGGTTTCCCGGACAGGACCCTCTATGGCTACACCTTC	CASGFPDRTLYGYTF
many	TRBJ2-2	TRBD2	TRBV10-1	TGCGCCAGCAGTGATTTTGGAGCGGGAGAGGATACCGGGGAGCTGTTTTTT	CASSDFGAGEDTGELFF
few	TRBJ1-1	.	TRBV4-2	TGTGCCAGCAGCACTTCGACAGTCGGGAACACTGAAGCTTTCTTT	CASSTSTVGNTEAFF
many	TRBJ2-3	TRBD2	TRBV3-1	TGTGCCAGCAGCCAAGAGGTGGCTAGCGGGAGTGGGGAGCAGTATTTT	CASSQEVASGSGEQYF
many	TRBJ1-1	.	TRBV7-2	TGTGCCAGCAGCCCTGGGGCGGGAATGAACACTGAAGCTTTCTTT	CASSPGAGMNTEAFF
many	TRBJ2-1	TRBD2	TRBV5-1	TGCGCCAGCACCTCTGGACTAGCGGGAGTTGGGACCTACAATGAGCAGTTCTTC	CASTSGLAGVGTYNEQFF
many	TRBJ2-3	.	TRBV11-2	TGTGCCAGCAGCTACCGGGATACGCAGTATTTT	CASSYRDTQYF
many	TRBJ1-5	.	TRBV7-2	TGTGCCAGCAGCTTAGTTGCGGATCGGCAGCCCCAGCATTTT	CASSLVADRQPQHF
many	TRBJ2-3	TRBD2	TRBV20-1	TGCAGTGCTAGAGATCGCAGACTAGCGGGAGCCAGCACAGATACGCAGTATTTT	CSARDRRLAGASTDTQYF
many	TRBJ2-5	TRBD1	TRBV20-1	TGCAGTGCTAGAGGATCTGGGACAGGGGGCGGGGAGACCCAGTACTTC	CSARGSGTGGGETQYF
many	TRBJ2-7	TRBD2	TRBV18	TGTGCCAGCTCACTTGGGACTAGCGGAAGTACCTACGAGCAGTACTTC	CASSLGTSGSTYEQYF
many	TRBJ2-1	.	TRBV5-1	TGCGCCAGCAGCACCAATCCAGCTCCCTCCTACAATGAGCAGTTCTTC	CASSTNPAPSYNEQFF
many	TRBJ1-2	.	TRBV7-9	TGTGCCAGCAGCTTAGCAGGGGCAGGTGGCTACACCTTC	CASSLAGAGGYTF
many	TRBJ1-6	.	TRBV7-6	TGTGCCAGCAGCCAGGTTGGGGGAGGAGCCTTTGGGAATTCACCCCTCCACTTT	CASSQVGGGAFGNSPLHF
many	TRBJ1-2	TRBD1	TRBV5-6	TGTGCCAGCAGCCGCCTGACAGGGTTTAAGGACTATGGCTACACCTTC	CASSRLTGFKDYGYTF
medium-sized	TRBJ2-6	TRBD1	TRBV2	TGTGCCAGCAGTGTCGAGGCAGGGGGAAATGCTGGGGCCAACGTCCTGACTTTC	CASSVEAGGNAGANVLTF